Presented here are 5 T cell receptor beta chains from one specimen sequenced in a study of blood T cell repertoires in COVID-19. TCRdb keeps only in-frame clones here, not all; method: immunoSEQ multiplex PCR. The sample has 270,000 or so clones; around 82% are singletons. Sequencing was carried out using peripheral blood. Receptor source: a woman in her forties or fifties who had recovered from COVID-19.

The rearrangement joins TRBV6-5 to TRBJ1-2, with D possibly being TRBD1 (5 bases). V dropped 7 bases and J dropped 5 bases, with 14 bases sitting between them. CDR3 length equals 13 residues. Germline V gene sequence: CDR1 MNHEY, CDR2 SVGAGI. The CDR3 loop reads CASTLMTEYGYTF. The CDR3 DNA follows: TGTGCCAGCACCCTTATGACAGAATATGGCTACACCTTC.

The chain uses TRBV2 and TRBJ2-7; 8 nucleotides line up with TRBD2. This CDR3 contains 16 residues. After removal of 1 base from V and 9 bases from J, the junction contained 14 bases not matched to a gene. The germline CDR1 and CDR2 sequences are SNHLY and FYNNEI. The CDR3 spells CASSEVGAGVTYRQYF. CDR3 nucleotide sequence: TGTGCCAGCAGTGAAGTGGGAGCGGGGGTTACCTACCGGCAGTACTTC.

The chain links TRBV30 to TRBJ1-3, with TRBD1 matching 7 bases. The V gene end was trimmed by 2 bases and the J gene end by 1 base; junction bases not matched to a gene: 5. Germline values: CDR1 GTSNPN, CDR2 SVGIG (reference sequence). This CDR3 is built from 15 residues. The CDR3 nucleotides are TGTGCCTGGAGTCAGGGGACAGCTTCTGGAAACACCATATATTTT. Amino acid sequence: CAWSQGTASGNTIYF.

This clone appeared a few times. The chain has TRBV7-9 and TRBJ2-7; 9 bases map to TRBD2. Unmatched junction bases numbered 5, after V lost 1 base and J lost 4 bases. Germline CDR1 SEHNR, CDR2 FQNEAQ (reference sequence). This CDR3 spans 15 amino acids. DNA for the CDR3: TGTGCCAGCAGCTTAGTGATAGCGGGAGCATACGAGCAGTACTTC. It codes for CASSLVIAGAYEQYF.

The chain links TRBV7-9 to TRBJ2-5, with D tentatively TRBD1 (6 bases). V was pared by 2 bases and J by 5 bases, with 15 bases between. In germline, CDR1 is SEHNR, CDR2 FQNEAQ (reference sequence). There are 15 residues in the CDR3. DNA of the CDR3: TGTGCCAGCAGCTTATCTGGGGGCTTAGCGGAGACCCAGTACTTC. Translated: CASSLSGGLAETQYF.